The 31 T cell receptor beta chains reported below all come from one sample, sequenced in a study of identical twins. Via MiXCR, TCRdb re-called the 5' RACE reads, giving one row per CDR3 protein. In the table there are 200,000 to 250,000 distinct CDR3 sequences, more than 9.5% of which are singletons. Separately, the same data were catalogued under a study of yellow fever vaccine responses in identical twins.

Source material: memory (CD45RO+) T cells sorted from blood. Receptors were obtained from a woman aged 18 to 35 in good health.

This clonotype was seen only a few times. The rearrangement uses TRBV5-1 and TRBJ1-1; D is perhaps TRBD1 (5 bases). Trimming removed 4 bases from V and 6 bases from J, with 16 bases in between. From germline, CDR1 is SGHRS and CDR2 YFSETQ. The CDR3 is 14 residues long. The DNA for the CDR3 is TGCGCCAGCAGCCCTGACGGCCTGGGGGCTGAAGCTTTCTTT. Encoded protein: CASSPDGLGAEAFF.

The chain recombines TRBV7-2 with TRBJ2-5; TRBD2 aligns across 9 bases. The V segment lost 3 bases and the J segment 4 bases; nucleotides outside the gene matches: 9. The CDR3 consists of 16 residues. Germline assignment: CDR1 SGHTA and CDR2 FQGNSA. This CDR3 reads CASSLTSGARRETQYF. Here the CDR3 DNA reads TGTGCCAGCAGCTTGACTAGCGGCGCCCGAAGAGAGACCCAGTACTTC.

This clonotype was seen a few times. This CDR3 reads CASSLVIQIFLDGETENTGELFF. In DNA, the CDR3 is TGTGCCAGCAGCTTAGTCATACAGATCTTCTTGGACGGTGAGACAGAAAACACCGGGGAGCTGTTTTTT. J is TRBJ2-2 and V is TRBV11-3, with D tentatively TRBD1 (5 bases). Germline loops: CDR1 SGHNT, CDR2 YENEEA. Trimming took 1 base from V and 2 from J, leaving 32 bases between them. The CDR3 consists of 23 residues.

The chain is built from TRBV28 and TRBJ2-3; TRBD1 aligns across 11 bases. The trim removed 4 bases at V and 5 bases at J, leaving 14 bases unmatched. This CDR3 comprises 18 residues. Germline V CDR1 and CDR2: MDHEN, SYDVKM. For the CDR3, the DNA is TGTGCCAGCAGTTATGGAGGACAGGGGGCTAGTTACAGAGATACGCAGTATTTT. Its translation: CASSYGGQGASYRDTQYF.

This clonotype has more than one count but fewer than ten. The genes are TRBV6-2 or TRBV6-3 and TRBJ2-2, with 7 bases lining up with TRBD2. Germline CDR1 MNHEY, CDR2 SVGEGT. Trimming removed 8 bases from V and 5 bases from J; junction bases left unmatched: 8. The CDR3 is 14 residues long. The chain's CDR3 is CASLAGVWTGELFF. The CDR3 DNA reads TGTGCCAGCTTGGCGGGAGTCTGGACCGGGGAGCTGTTTTTT.

The gene calls are TRBV20-1 and TRBJ1-1, with 7 bases matching TRBD1. Germline V gene data show CDR1 as DFQATT and CDR2 as SNEGSKA (reference sequence). This CDR3 has 13 residues. V shed 5 bases and J 4 bases; nucleotides not matched to a gene: 7. DNA of the CDR3: TGCAGTGCTGGAACAGGGGTGGGCACTGAAGCTTTCTTT. Translation gives CSAGTGVGTEAFF.

With respect to this clonotype: A single base separates this from a much larger clone, so it may be a read error. The chain has TRBV6-2 or TRBV6-3 and TRBJ2-6; D is unresolved. V was shortened by 8 bases and J by 0 bases, with 5 bases between the two germline ends. The CDR3 is made up of 13 amino acids. Germline CDR1 MNHEY, CDR2 SVGEGT. This CDR3 is CASGFSGANVLTF. The CDR3 nucleotides are TGTGCCAGCGGCTTCTCTGGGGCCAACGTCCTGACTTTC.

The V call is TRBV7-8, the J call TRBJ2-3; tentatively, D is TRBD1 or TRBD2 (6 bases each). The CDR3 totals 16 residues. The ends were cut back, 0 bases at V and 7 bases at J, with 17 bases in the middle. Per the germline V gene, CDR1 is SGHVS and CDR2 is FQNEAQ. This chain's CDR3 is CASSLAARGRGNTQYF. The CDR3 nucleotides read TGTGCCAGCAGCTTAGCTGCCCGGGGGCGCGGGAATACGCAGTATTTT.

This clonotype was seen many times. This sequence joins TRBV12-3 or TRBV12-4 and TRBJ2-7; D might be TRBD1 (5 bases). V was shortened by 0 bases and J by 6 bases, with 12 bases between the two germline ends. The CDR3 covers 14 residues. The CDR3 sequence: CASSLAQGISEQYF. The CDR3, as DNA: TGTGCCAGCAGTTTAGCGCAGGGAATTAGCGAGCAGTACTTC.

This clonotype has just a few counts. This rearrangement joins TRBV28 to TRBJ2-3; 12 nucleotides align to TRBD2. The germline V gene has CDR1 MDHEN and CDR2 SYDVKM. This CDR3 has 17 amino acids. The ends lost 6 bases at V and 1 base at J; junction bases unmatched: 8. CDR3 amino acids: CASRLAGGRSGTDTQYF. DNA of the CDR3: TGTGCCAGCAGACTAGCGGGGGGCCGCAGCGGCACAGATACGCAGTATTTT.

The sample holds many counts of this clonotype. V usage is TRBV20-1 and J usage is TRBJ2-4; D may be TRBD1 (5 bases). V shed 0 bases and J shed 3 bases, with 12 bases lying between them. Germline loops: CDR1 DFQATT, CDR2 SNEGSKA (reference sequence). This CDR3 has 15 amino acids. The CDR3 nucleotides are TGCAGTGCTAGAGAGGACCAGGGAAACAAAAACATTCAGTACTTC. This gives the protein CSAREDQGNKNIQYF.

The chain recombines TRBV20-1 with TRBJ1-6; 7 bases agree with TRBD1. The CDR3 is made up of 14 amino acids. Per germline, CDR1 DFQATT and CDR2 SNEGSKA (reference sequence). V shed 6 bases, J shed 8 bases, and the junction held 10 bases outside the gene matches. The CDR3 sequence is CSALMTGTDSPLHF. The CDR3 nucleotides read TGCAGTGCCCTTATGACAGGGACGGATTCACCCCTCCACTTT.

This clonotype occurred a few times. The chain carries TRBV20-1 and TRBJ2-2, with D uncertain. V lost 2 bases and J lost 2, with 15 bases in between. Germline assignment: CDR1 DFQATT and CDR2 SNEGSKA (reference sequence). The CDR3 loop spans 16 amino acids. CDR3 in DNA: TGCAGTGCTAGAAAAGCCAGGACGGGCAACACCGGGGAGCTGTTTTTT. Its translation is CSARKARTGNTGELFF.

The genes are TRBV21-1 and TRBJ2-4; the DNA was not used to check the table's D call, TRBD1. TRBV21-1 is a documented pseudogene. The CDR3 extends over 15 amino acids. CDR3 loop: CASSHSGGAKNIQYF. The CDR3 region has the DNA TGTGCCAGCAGCCACTCCGGGGGGGCCAAAAACATTCAGTACTTC.

In its sample, this clonotype was seen a few times. The genes are TRBV19 and TRBJ1-1; D not certain. Trimming removed 3 bases from V and 5 bases from J, with 13 bases in between. In germline, CDR1 is LNHDA, CDR2 SQIVND (reference sequence). This CDR3 spans 14 amino acids. In DNA form, the CDR3 reads TGTGCCAGTAGTATGGGCACCCTGGGGACTGAAGCTTTCTTT. Encoded protein: CASSMGTLGTEAFF.

Note on this clonotype: The junction differs from germline at one of its ends, possibly a read error. V usage is TRBV20-1 and J usage is TRBJ2-7; TRBD1 aligns across 7 bases. There are 15 residues in the CDR3. Germline CDR1 DFQATT, CDR2 SNEGSKA (reference sequence). For the CDR3, the DNA is TGCTGTGCTAACAAACCCGGGACAGCTGCCTACGAGCAGTACTTC. Its translation: CCANKPGTAAYEQYF.

V and J are TRBV9 and TRBJ1-3, with a tentative D call TRBD1 (5 bases). Germline CDR1 SGDLS, CDR2 YYNGEE. V was trimmed by 3 bases and J by 0 bases, leaving 16 bases between them. The CDR3 is 17 amino acids. CDR3 region: CASSGRGGGVSGNTIYF. In nucleotides, the CDR3 is TGTGCCAGCAGCGGTAGGGGAGGTGGGGTCTCTGGAAACACCATATATTTT. The variable domain in full, with the rest retrieved from reference TRBV9 and TRBJ1-3, is DSGVTQTPKHLITATGQRVTLRCSPRSGDLSVYWYQQSLDQGLQFLIQYYNGEERAKGNILERFSAQQFPDLHSELNLSSLELGDSALYFCASSGRGGGVSGNTIYFGEGSWLTVV.

V usage is TRBV11-2 and J usage is TRBJ2-4; no definite D call. V was trimmed by 1 base and J by 3 bases, leaving 10 bases between them. The CDR3 totals 15 residues. Germline CDR1 reads SGHAT; CDR2 reads FQNNGV. The CDR3 spells CASSLGGLRKNIQYF. In DNA, the CDR3 is TGTGCCAGCAGCTTAGGTGGGCTGCGCAAAAACATTCAGTACTTC.

This clonotype was seen many times. At one end, the junction sequence differs from germline, possibly due to a read error. This chain uses TRBV20-1 with TRBJ2-7; tentatively, D is TRBD1 or TRBD2 (5 bases each). Germline CDR1 DFQATT, CDR2 SNEGSKA (reference sequence). This CDR3 is built from 12 residues. The CDR3, as DNA: TGCAGTGCTCTATCCCGGGACGAAGTACTTATCTTC. This codes for CSALSRDEVLIF.

This clonotype was counted at least ten times. The chain employs TRBV7-8 and TRBJ2-1; 9 bases map to TRBD2. The CDR3 spans 13 residues. Germline V gives CDR1 SGHVS, CDR2 FQNEAQ. Trimming at V came to 8 bases and at J to 7 bases, leaving 6 bases not matched to a gene. DNA for the CDR3: TGTGCCAGCTTGAAGAGCGGGGGGAATGAGCAGTTCTTC. Its translation: CASLKSGGNEQFF.

This clonotype has a count of ten or more. V and J are TRBV14 and TRBJ2-7; the D is unclear. This CDR3 comprises 11 residues. Between the trimmed V and J ends, which lost 3 bases and 2 bases, there was a span of 2 bases. Germline loops: CDR1 SGHDN, CDR2 FVKESK. CDR3 in DNA: TGTGCCAGCAGCCATACCTACGAGCAGTACTTC. As protein: CASSHTYEQYF. Combining the CDR3 with reference TRBV14 and TRBJ2-7 gives the whole variable domain EAGVTQFPSHSVIEKGQTVTLRCDPISGHDNLYWYRRVMGKEIKFLLHFVKESKQDESGMPNNRFLAERTGGTYSTLKVQPAELEDSGVYFCASSHTYEQYFGPGTRLTVT.

The chain links TRBV5-1 to TRBJ1-1; unclear D gene. CDR1 is SGHRS and CDR2 is YFSETQ in the germline V gene. There are 13 residues in the CDR3. Trimming shortened V by 5 bases and J by 2 bases, and 10 bases separated the two germline ends. CDR3 in DNA: TGCGCCAGCAGGTCTGAGCCCAACACTGAAGCTTTCTTT. Its translation is CASRSEPNTEAFF.

This clonotype was detected ten times or more. This rearrangement joins TRBV25-1 to TRBJ2-1; D is unclear. Germline V gene lookup returns CDR1 MGHDK and CDR2 SYGVNS. V was pared by 2 bases and J by 0 bases, with 5 bases between. The CDR3 runs 14 residues. In DNA, the CDR3 is TGTGCCAGCAGTGAAGACGGCTCCTACAATGAGCAGTTCTTC. This sequence encodes CASSEDGSYNEQFF.

V usage is TRBV12-5 and J usage is TRBJ2-1, with 9 positions matching TRBD2. V shed 1 base, J shed 5 bases, and the junction held 9 bases outside the gene matches. This CDR3 is 17 amino acids long. The germline CDR1 and CDR2 sequences are LGHNT and FRNRAP. The CDR3: CASGLALMAGGNNEQFF. Here the CDR3 DNA reads TGTGCTAGTGGTTTGGCCCTGATGGCGGGGGGGAACAATGAGCAGTTCTTC.

This clonotype was counted only a few times. The chain recombines TRBV28 with TRBJ1-6; 7 bases are a match to TRBD1. In germline, CDR1 is MDHEN, CDR2 SYDVKM. J lost 10 bases, V lost 10 bases, and 13 bases had no gene match. The CDR3 spans 14 residues. CDR3 in DNA: TGTGCCACCACTCCCCTGACAGGGCTCTCACCCCTCCACTTT. This sequence encodes CATTPLTGLSPLHF.

The rearrangement links TRBV5-1 to TRBJ2-2; no definite D call. Germline V gene lookup returns CDR1 SGHRS and CDR2 YFSETQ. This CDR3 has 23 residues. V lost 3 bases to trimming and J lost 4 bases, with 37 bases between them. The CDR3 loop is CASSYFFDVQLSSKPFITGELFF. The CDR3, as DNA: TGCGCCAGCAGCTATTTCTTCGACGTTCAGTTATCGTCGAAACCGTTCATCACCGGGGAGCTGTTTTTT.

This CDR3 is CASSDGTSGKETQYF. The CDR3 DNA follows: TGTGCCAGCAGTGACGGGACTAGCGGAAAAGAGACCCAGTACTTC. V is TRBV6-2 or TRBV6-3 and J is TRBJ2-5; 11 bases match TRBD2. Germline V gives CDR1 MNHEY, CDR2 SVGEGT. The CDR3 has 15 amino acids. V lost 5 bases to trimming and J lost 3 bases; unmatched junction nucleotides: 5.

The V gene is TRBV7-2, the J gene TRBJ2-1, with D perhaps matching TRBD1 or TRBD2 (6 bases each). The CDR3 contains 16 residues. Germline CDR1 and CDR2: SGHTA and FQGNSA. Trimming removed 5 bases at V and 7 bases at J, with 21 bases between. The CDR3 bases are TGTGCCAGCAGCCCACGGTCTGGAGTAGGGGGGAATGAGCAGTTCTTC. This sequence encodes CASSPRSGVGGNEQFF.

This clonotype was seen only a few times. The junction and the germline gene differ at one end; a read error may be behind it. The chain links TRBV7-9 to TRBJ2-1, with 9 bases that match TRBD2. CDR1 is SEHNR and CDR2 is FQNEAQ in the germline V gene (reference sequence). CDR3 length equals 15 residues. The CDR3 nucleotides are TGTGCCAGCAGCTCCGGGACTAGCTCCTACGATGAGCAGTTCTTC. Encoded protein: CASSSGTSSYDEQFF.

The chain has TRBV6-4 and TRBJ2-1; TRBD1 aligns across 10 bases. V shed 3 bases, J shed 3 bases, and the junction held 2 bases outside the gene matches. There are 15 residues in the CDR3. Germline V gene data show CDR1 as MRHNA and CDR2 as SNTAGT. The CDR3 region is CASSEGDRGYNEQFF. The CDR3 DNA sequence: TGTGCCAGCAGTGAGGGGGACAGGGGCTACAATGAGCAGTTCTTC.

This clonotype showed up many times. The rearrangement uses TRBV4-1 and TRBJ2-5; 7 bases map to TRBD2. The CDR3 contains 16 residues. Losses at the gene ends were 1 base for V and 2 bases for J; bases not matched to a gene: 7. Germline loops: CDR1 MGHRA, CDR2 YSYEKL. This CDR3 is CASSQVTGRTQETQYF. The CDR3 bases are TGCGCCAGCAGCCAAGTTACCGGGAGGACTCAAGAGACCCAGTACTTC.